This T cell receptor (beta chain) originates from a study of blood T cell repertoires in COVID-19. Produced via immunoSEQ multiplex PCR; TCRdb's table is partial and in-frame only. The table has more than 200,000 clones, roughly 90% seen once. CDR1 PRHDT and CDR2 FYEKMQ come from the germline V gene (reference sequence). Unmatched junction bases numbered 12, after V lost 5 bases and J lost 8 bases. The CDR3 contains 15 residues. Sequencing was carried out using PBMCs or T cells enriched from blood (not recorded which). The source is a woman in her twenties or thirties with acute COVID-19. This sequence joins TRBV13 and TRBJ1-2; 9 nucleotides line up with TRBD1. CDR3 sequence (DNA): TGTGCCAGCAGCACCCGACAGGGGGATTCGGGAGGCTACACCTTC. As protein: CASSTRQGDSGGYTF.